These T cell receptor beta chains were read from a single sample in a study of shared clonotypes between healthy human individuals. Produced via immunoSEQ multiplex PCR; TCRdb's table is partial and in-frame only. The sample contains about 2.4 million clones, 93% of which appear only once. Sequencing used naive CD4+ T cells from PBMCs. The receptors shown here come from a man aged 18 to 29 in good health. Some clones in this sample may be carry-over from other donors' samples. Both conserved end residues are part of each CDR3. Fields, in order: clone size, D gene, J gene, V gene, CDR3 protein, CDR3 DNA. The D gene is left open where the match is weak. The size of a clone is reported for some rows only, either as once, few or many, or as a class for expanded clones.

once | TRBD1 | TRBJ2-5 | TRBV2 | CASSVWTGGEETQYF | TGTGCCAGCAGTGTATGGACAGGGGGCGAAGAGACCCAGTACTTC
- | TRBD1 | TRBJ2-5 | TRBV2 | CASSDRDRGKETQYF | TGTGCCAGCAGTGATCGGGACAGGGGAAAAGAGACCCAGTACTTC
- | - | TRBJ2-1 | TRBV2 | CASTTVGSSYNEQFF | TGTGCCAGCACCACAGTGGGCAGCTCCTACAATGAGCAGTTCTTC
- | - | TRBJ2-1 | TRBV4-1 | CASSQVGWKRGYNEQFF | TGCGCCAGCAGCCAAGTTGGATGGAAGAGAGGTTACAATGAGCAGTTCTTC
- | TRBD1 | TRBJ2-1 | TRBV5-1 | CASSFPGQGLGEQFF | TGCGCCAGCAGCTTTCCGGGACAGGGGCTCGGGGAGCAGTTCTTC
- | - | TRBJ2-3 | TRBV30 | CAWSVDTQYF | TGTGCCTGGAGTGTAGATACGCAGTATTTT
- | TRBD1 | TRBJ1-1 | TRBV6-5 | CASRRTGAITEAFF | TGTGCCAGCAGAAGGACAGGGGCGATTACTGAAGCTTTCTTT
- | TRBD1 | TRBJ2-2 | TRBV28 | CASRGQGDGELFF | TGTGCCAGCAGAGGACAGGGGGACGGGGAGCTGTTTTTT
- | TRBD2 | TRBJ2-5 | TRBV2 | CASSSGLAGVYQETQYF | TGTGCCAGCAGTTCGGGACTAGCGGGAGTCTACCAAGAGACCCAGTACTTC
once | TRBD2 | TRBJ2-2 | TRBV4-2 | CASSQVGGEVAGEAGELFF | TGTGCCAGCAGCCAAGTTGGGGGCGAAGTAGCGGGAGAAGCCGGGGAGCTGTTTTTT
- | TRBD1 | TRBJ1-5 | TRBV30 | CAWSLQGQFNQPQHF | TGTGCCTGGAGCCTTCAGGGACAGTTCAATCAGCCCCAGCATTTT
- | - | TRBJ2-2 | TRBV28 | CASRWRGSTGELFF | TGTGCCAGCAGATGGAGGGGGAGCACCGGGGAGCTGTTTTTT
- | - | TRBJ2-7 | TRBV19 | CASSRRGLAGASPEQYF | TGTGCCAGTAGTAGGAGGGGGTTAGCGGGTGCCTCCCCCGAGCAGTACTTC
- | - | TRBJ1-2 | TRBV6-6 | CASIPWVGYGYTF | TGTGCCAGCATTCCTTGGGTGGGGTATGGCTACACCTTC
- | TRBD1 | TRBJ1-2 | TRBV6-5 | CASSFRDRGYGYTF | TGTGCCAGCAGTTTCCGGGACAGGGGCTATGGCTACACCTTC
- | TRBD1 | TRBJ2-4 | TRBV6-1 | CASETGSKNIQYF | TGTGCCAGCGAGACAGGGTCCAAAAACATTCAGTACTTC
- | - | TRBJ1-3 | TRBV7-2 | CASSLVRAGASSGNTIYF | TGTGCCAGCAGCTTAGTTAGGGCAGGGGCGAGCTCTGGAAACACCATATATTTT